This TCR beta chain was sequenced for a study of OX40 agonist ivuxolimab in advanced cancers. In the study overall: An anti-OX40 (CD134) antibody with agonistic activity, ivuxolimab, was administered to patients. Patients were roughly 87% male with ages roughly 20 to 85, mean about 60.

Study outcomes and limitations: CD8+ T cells showed, on average, more clonal expansion than CD4+ cells. Among expanded peripheral T cells, antigen specificity went undetermined.

Germline V gene data show CDR1 as MDHEN and CDR2 as SYDVKM. V lost 6 bases, J lost 0 bases, and 6 bases stayed unmatched. This CDR3 has 15 amino acids. For this clone: What it binds is not known.

Method: immunoSEQ multiplex PCR; TCRdb's copy keeps in-frame clones and lacks some. The sample includes approximately 91,000 clones, around 90% of them seen just once. The receptor was isolated from an adult with an advanced solid tumor such as melanoma, head and neck, liver or kidney cancer. The specimen was CD4+ or CD8+ T cells sorted from blood, collected in a trial of the OX40 agonist ivuxolimab. V usage is TRBV28 and J usage is TRBJ2-3; 7 nucleotides align to TRBD1. The CDR3 DNA follows: TGTGCCAGCAGAAAGGGACAGAGAAGCACAGATACGCAGTATTTT. This encodes CASRKGQRSTDTQYF.